This T cell receptor beta chain came from a study of blood T cell repertoires in COVID-19. Here immunoSEQ multiplex PCR was the method, and the copy in TCRdb shows in-frame clones only, minus some. The sample has 300,000 or so clones, around 86% seen once; the top ten hold 1%. V dropped 0 bases and J dropped 5 bases, with 14 bases sitting between them. Germline values: CDR1 SGDLS, CDR2 YYNGEE. This CDR3 region has 15 residues. This sequence joins TRBV9 and TRBJ2-5; the D gene is possibly TRBD1 (5 bases). The clonotype originates from a man aged 45-65 years with active or convalescent COVID-19. What was sequenced was peripheral blood. Here the CDR3 DNA reads TGTGCCAGCAGCGTAGTCGGAGCCTCAGGGGAGACCCAGTACTTC. Translation: CASSVVGASGETQYF.